The 9 T cell receptor beta chains given below trace back to one sample, sequenced in a study of PD-1 blockade in classical Hodgkin lymphoma. Each of the patients experienced relapse following autologous stem cell transplantation, and their brentuximab vedotin exposure differed. TCRdb keeps only in-frame clones here, not all; method: immunoSEQ multiplex PCR. The data hold 55,000 to 75,000 clones, with 70% to 75% observed a single time. The sequenced sample was peripheral blood mononuclear cells (PBMCs), obtained before the second cycle of nivolumab. The receptors here all came from a human donor with classical Hodgkin lymphoma.

The V call is TRBV28, the J call TRBJ1-1; D is ambiguous. The CDR3 is 11 amino acids. Trimming removed 6 bases at V and 5 bases at J, with 7 bases between. The germline V gene encodes CDR1 MDHEN and CDR2 SYDVKM. CDR3 loop: CASRRRTEAFF. CDR3 sequence (DNA): TGTGCCAGCAGGCGCCGGACTGAAGCTTTCTTT.

This clone was seen more than once but under ten times. The rearrangement joins TRBV9 to TRBJ1-1; no reliable D call. Germline V CDR1 and CDR2: SGDLS, YYNGEE. The CDR3 has 13 residues. Trimming left V 2 bases short and J 8 bases short, with 13 bases between. The DNA for the CDR3 is TGTGCCAGCAGCGTCGGACCGACTTCCGAAGCTTTCTTT. As protein: CASSVGPTSEAFF. The full variable domain, with the rest looked up from reference TRBV9 and TRBJ1-1, is DSGVTQTPKHLITATGQRVTLRCSPRSGDLSVYWYQQSLDQGLQFLIQYYNGEERAKGNILERFSAQQFPDLHSELNLSSLELGDSALYFCASSVGPTSEAFFGQGTRLTVV.

This clone was seen a handful of times. The V gene is TRBV11-3, the J gene TRBJ2-1, with TRBD1 matching over 8 bases. The length of the CDR3 is 14 residues. The junction had 5 bases not matched to a gene; V was cut back by 5 bases and J by 5 bases. Germline V gene sequence: CDR1 SGHNT, CDR2 YENEEA. Here the CDR3 DNA reads TGTGCCAGCAGCGCCCAGGGACAGGACAATGAGCAGTTCTTC. It specifies CASSAQGQDNEQFF.

CDR3 nucleotides: TGTGCCAGCAGGGGGGTCAGCTCCTATAATTCACCCCTCCACTTT. This codes for CASRGVSSYNSPLHF. The V call is TRBV28, the J call TRBJ1-6; TRBD1 is a possible D gene (5 bases). CDR3 length: 15 residues. The germline V gene has CDR1 MDHEN and CDR2 SYDVKM. Between the trimmed V and J ends, which lost 6 bases and 0 bases, there was a span of 9 bases.

The rearrangement uses TRBV27 and TRBJ2-3; D gene unclear. Germline loops: CDR1 MNHEY, CDR2 SMNVEV (reference sequence). The CDR3 is 13 residues long. Trimming removed 5 bases at V and 0 bases at J, with 6 bases between. CDR3: CASSLLSTDTQYF. The CDR3 DNA reads as TGTGCCAGCAGTCTTCTCAGCACAGATACGCAGTATTTT.

This clone was observed a handful of times. CDR3 residues: CASSQGLSGANVLTF. The DNA for the CDR3 is TGTGCCAGCAGCCAAGGACTCTCTGGGGCCAACGTCCTGACTTTC. The chain uses TRBV28 and TRBJ2-6, with D perhaps matching TRBD2 (5 bases). From germline, CDR1 is MDHEN and CDR2 SYDVKM. V lost 6 bases and J 0 bases, leaving 9 bases between the germline ends. The CDR3 contains 15 residues. Using reference TRBV28 and TRBJ2-6 for the parts outside the CDR3, the full variable domain is DVKVTQSSRYLVKRTGEKVFLECVQDMDHENMFWYRQDPGLGLRLIYFSYDVKMKEKGDIPEGYSVSREKKERFSLILESASTNQTSMYLCASSQGLSGANVLTFGAGSRLTVL.

The gene calls are TRBV5-5 and TRBJ2-7; maybe TRBD1 (6 bases). The CDR3 runs to 14 residues. The germline V and J ends were trimmed by 2 bases and 2 bases, with 11 bases remaining between them. Looked up from germline, CDR1 is SGHKS and CDR2 is YYEKEE (reference sequence). The CDR3 loop is CASSFWQGTYEQYF. The CDR3 nucleotides read TGTGCCAGCAGCTTTTGGCAGGGGACCTACGAGCAGTACTTC.

V usage is TRBV27 and J usage is TRBJ2-7, with 9 positions matching TRBD2. CDR1 and CDR2 (germline): MNHEY, SMNVEV (reference sequence). This CDR3 is built from 15 residues. Trimming cost V 7 bases and J 3 bases; bases outside gene matches: 10. CDR3 coding DNA: TGTGCCAGCACCCCCATAGCGGGGGCATTCTACGAGCAGTACTTC. Its protein is CASTPIAGAFYEQYF.

The genes are TRBV29-1 and TRBJ2-3; TRBD1 aligns across 9 bases. The CDR3 consists of 13 residues. The germline V gene has CDR1 SQVTM and CDR2 ANQGSEA. V trimming: 8 bases; J trimming: 4 bases; junction bases outside the gene matches: 7. Written as DNA, the CDR3 is TGCAGCCTTCGACAGGGGGGAGCAGATACGCAGTATTTT. Translated: CSLRQGGADTQYF.